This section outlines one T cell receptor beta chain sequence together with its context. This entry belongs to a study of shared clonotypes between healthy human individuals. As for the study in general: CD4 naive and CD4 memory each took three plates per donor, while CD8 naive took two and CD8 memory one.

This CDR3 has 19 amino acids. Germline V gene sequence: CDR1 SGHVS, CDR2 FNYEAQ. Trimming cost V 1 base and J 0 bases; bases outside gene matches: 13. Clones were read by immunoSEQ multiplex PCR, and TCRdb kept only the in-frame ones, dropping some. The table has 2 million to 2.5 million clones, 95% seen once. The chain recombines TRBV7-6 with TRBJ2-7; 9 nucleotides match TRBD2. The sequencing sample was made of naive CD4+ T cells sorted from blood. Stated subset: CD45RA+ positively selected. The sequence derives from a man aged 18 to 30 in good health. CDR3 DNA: TGTGCCAGCAGCTTAGAGGGGGGGCTAGCGGGACGTGGCTCCTACGAGCAGTACTTC. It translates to CASSLEGGLAGRGSYEQYF. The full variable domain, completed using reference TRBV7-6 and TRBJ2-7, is GAGVSQSPRYKVTKRGQDVALRCDPISGHVSLYWYRQALGQGPEFLTYFNYEAQQDKSGLPNDRFSAERPEGSISTLTIQRTEQRDSAMYRCASSLEGGLAGRGSYEQYFGPGTRLTVT.